The rows below give T cell receptor beta chains drawn from one sample of a study of blood T cell repertoires in COVID-19. Measured with immunoSEQ multiplex PCR; TCRdb has only the in-frame clones, and not every one. Of about 140,000 clones listed, 87% were seen once; the top ten hold about 11%. Source material: PBMCs or T cells enriched from blood (not recorded which). Every receptor here comes from a man aged 55-75 years who had recovered from COVID-19. Each CDR3 is given with its conserved first and last residue. The D gene is left open where the match is weak. Only some rows state a clone size, as once, few, many or a class for expanded clones.

d_call,j_call,v_call,clone_size,cdr3_aa,cdr3_nt
.,TRBJ1-2,TRBV21-1,.,CASSKGQGVCGYTF,TGTGCCAGCAGCAAAGGACAGGGTGTCTGTGGCTACACCTTC
TRBD2,TRBJ2-1,TRBV2,.,CAREGVNNEQFF,TGTGCCCGGGAGGGGGTAAACAATGAGCAGTTCTTC
.,TRBJ1-6,TRBV12-3/TRBV12-4,.,CASTLRDSPLHF,TGTGCCAGCACTCTACGGGATTCACCCCTCCACTTT
TRBD2,TRBJ2-1,TRBV11-3,.,CASSSGLAGGGNEQFF,TGTGCCAGCAGCTCGGGACTAGCGGGAGGGGGAAATGAGCAGTTCTTC
.,TRBJ1-3,TRBV10-3,.,CAIAFGESSGNTIYF,TGTGCCATCGCCTTCGGGGAGAGCTCTGGAAACACCATATATTTT
TRBD1,TRBJ2-7,TRBV6-5,once,CASSLDRVAYEQYF,TGTGCCAGCAGTTTGGACAGGGTCGCCTACGAGCAGTACTTC
.,TRBJ2-7,TRBV2,.,CASSEAQGALLYEQYF,TGTGCCAGCAGTGAAGCGCAAGGGGCCCTACTCTACGAGCAGTACTTC
TRBD1,TRBJ2-5,TRBV4-1,.,CASSQKDRTQETQYF,TGCGCCAGCAGCCAAAAGGACAGGACCCAAGAGACCCAGTACTTC
.,TRBJ2-7,TRBV7-9,.,CASRPGVGTYEQYF,TGTGCCAGCAGACCAGGGGTAGGGACCTACGAGCAGTACTTC
TRBD1,TRBJ1-4,TRBV7-9,few,CASSSRSTGATNEKLFF,TGTGCCAGCAGCTCCCGATCCACAGGGGCAACTAATGAAAAACTGTTTTTT
.,TRBJ2-3,TRBV3-1/TRBV3-2,.,CASSNPSGSDTQYF,TGTGCCAGCAGCAACCCCTCGGGGTCAGATACGCAGTATTTT
TRBD2,TRBJ2-7,TRBV9,.,CASSVAASGTYEQYF,TGTGCCAGCAGCGTAGCTGCTAGCGGGACCTACGAGCAGTACTTC
TRBD1,TRBJ1-4,TRBV5-1,.,CASSLEGATTNEKLFF,TGCGCCAGCAGCTTAGAGGGGGCGACAACTAATGAAAAACTGTTTTTT
.,TRBJ2-5,TRBV5-6,.,CASSYPGGRVVETQYF,TGTGCCAGCAGCTACCCGGGGGGCAGGGTCGTCGAGACCCAGTACTTC
TRBD2,TRBJ2-2,TRBV5-4,.,CASSLPDLAGGVPGELFF,TGTGCCAGCAGTCTCCCGGACCTAGCGGGAGGAGTTCCCGGGGAGCTGTTTTTT
TRBD2,TRBJ2-1,TRBV6-5,.,CASRQLADPYNEQFF,TGTGCCAGCAGGCAACTAGCGGACCCATACAATGAGCAGTTCTTC
TRBD2,TRBJ2-2,TRBV5-1,.,CASSLAAGGPTGELFF,TGCGCCAGCAGCTTGGCTGCGGGGGGGCCCACCGGGGAGCTGTTTTTT
.,TRBJ2-7,TRBV19,.,CASSRSEAYEQYF,TGTGCCAGTAGTAGGTCAGAAGCCTACGAGCAGTACTTC
TRBD2,TRBJ2-2,TRBV18,.,CASSSIGLAPNTGELFF,TGTGCCAGCTCATCTATTGGACTAGCGCCGAACACCGGGGAGCTGTTTTTT
.,TRBJ2-7,TRBV28,.,CASTAGISRYEQYF,TGTGCCAGCACCGCCGGGATTTCGCGCTACGAGCAGTACTTC
TRBD2,TRBJ2-1,TRBV6-4,.,CASSDSVGLAGGPEQFF,TGTGCCAGCAGTGACTCGGTTGGGCTAGCGGGGGGGCCGGAGCAGTTCTTC
TRBD2,TRBJ2-2,TRBV18,.,CASCEYEPGGMSGELFF,TGTGCCAGCTGCGAGTATGAACCGGGAGGAATGTCCGGGGAGCTGTTTTTT
TRBD2,TRBJ2-7,TRBV11-2,.,CASSLGLAGIYEQYF,TGTGCCAGCAGCTTAGGGCTAGCGGGGATCTACGAGCAGTACTTC
TRBD1,TRBJ1-6,TRBV5-6,.,CASSLWTGAGSYNSPLHF,TGTGCCAGCAGCTTATGGACAGGGGCGGGCTCCTATAATTCACCCCTCCACTTT
.,TRBJ2-7,TRBV6-1,.,CASSDLSEQYF,TGTGCCAGCAGTGATTTATCCGAGCAGTACTTC
TRBD2,TRBJ2-1,TRBV7-9,.,CASSLVASGNEQFF,TGTGCCAGCAGCTTAGTGGCTAGCGGCAATGAGCAGTTCTTC
TRBD2,TRBJ2-4,TRBV7-3,.,CASSPGSGRAVGKNIQYF,TGTGCCAGCAGCCCAGGGAGCGGGAGGGCCGTGGGCAAAAACATTCAGTACTTC
TRBD1,TRBJ1-4,TRBV19,.,CAAKSGTGVEKLFF,TGTGCCGCAAAATCCGGGACAGGGGTTGAAAAACTGTTTTTT
TRBD1,TRBJ2-5,TRBV7-7,.,CASSSLGQNQETQYF,TGTGCTAGCAGCTCCCTGGGACAGAACCAAGAGACCCAGTACTTC
TRBD1,TRBJ2-7,TRBV6-5,.,CASSYNRGTYEQYF,TGTGCCAGCAGTTACAACAGGGGCACCTACGAGCAGTACTTC
.,TRBJ1-6,TRBV7-8,.,CASSPTGSSYNSPLHF,TGTGCCAGCAGCCCAACAGGAAGCTCCTATAATTCACCCCTCCACTTT
.,TRBJ2-7,TRBV2,.,CAIIADSNYEQYF,TGTGCCATTATAGCTGACAGTAACTACGAGCAGTACTTC
TRBD1,TRBJ1-4,TRBV10-3,.,CAIGDSHNEKLFF,TGTGCCATCGGGGACAGTCATAATGAAAAACTGTTTTTT
TRBD1,TRBJ2-7,TRBV9,.,CASSVGMGQGAGEQYF,TGTGCCAGCAGCGTAGGTATGGGACAGGGGGCTGGGGAGCAGTACTTC